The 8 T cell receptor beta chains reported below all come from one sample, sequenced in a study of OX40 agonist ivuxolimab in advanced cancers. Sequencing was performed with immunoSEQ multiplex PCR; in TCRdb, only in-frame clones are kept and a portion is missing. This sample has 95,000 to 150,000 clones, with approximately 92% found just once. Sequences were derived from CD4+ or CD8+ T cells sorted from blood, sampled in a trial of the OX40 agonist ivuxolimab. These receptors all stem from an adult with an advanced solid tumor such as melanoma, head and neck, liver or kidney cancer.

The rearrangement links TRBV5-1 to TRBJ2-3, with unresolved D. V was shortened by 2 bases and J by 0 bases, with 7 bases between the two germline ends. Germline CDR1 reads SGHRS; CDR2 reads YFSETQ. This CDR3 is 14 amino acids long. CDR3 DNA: TGCGCCAGCAGCTTAGGATCTAGCACAGATACGCAGTATTTT. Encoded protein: CASSLGSSTDTQYF.

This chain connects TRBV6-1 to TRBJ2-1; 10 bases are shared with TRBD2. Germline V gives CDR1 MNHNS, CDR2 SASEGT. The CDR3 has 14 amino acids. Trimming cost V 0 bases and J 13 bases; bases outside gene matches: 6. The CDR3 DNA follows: TGTGCCAGCAGTGAAGCGCCAGCGGGGGGGCCTCAGTTCTTC. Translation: CASSEAPAGGPQFF.

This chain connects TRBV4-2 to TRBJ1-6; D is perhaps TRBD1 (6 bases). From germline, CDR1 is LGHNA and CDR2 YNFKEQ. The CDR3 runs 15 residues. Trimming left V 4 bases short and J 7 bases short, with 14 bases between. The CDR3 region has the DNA TGTGCCAGCAGCCCCCCCAGGGGCGAAAATTCACCCCTCCACTTT. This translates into CASSPPRGENSPLHF.

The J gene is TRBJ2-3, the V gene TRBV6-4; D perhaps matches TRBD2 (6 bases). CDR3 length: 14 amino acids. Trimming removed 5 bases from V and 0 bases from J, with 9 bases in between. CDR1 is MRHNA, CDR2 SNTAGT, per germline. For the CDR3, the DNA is TGTGCCAGCAGTCCTCTAGCGAGCACAGATACGCAGTATTTT. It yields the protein CASSPLASTDTQYF.

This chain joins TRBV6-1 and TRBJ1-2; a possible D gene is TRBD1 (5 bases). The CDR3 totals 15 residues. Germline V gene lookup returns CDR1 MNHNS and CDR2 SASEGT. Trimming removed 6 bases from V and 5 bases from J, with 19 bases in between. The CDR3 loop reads CASRKSGPNLYGYTF. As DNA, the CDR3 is TGTGCCAGCAGAAAGTCGGGGCCCAATTTGTATGGCTACACCTTC.

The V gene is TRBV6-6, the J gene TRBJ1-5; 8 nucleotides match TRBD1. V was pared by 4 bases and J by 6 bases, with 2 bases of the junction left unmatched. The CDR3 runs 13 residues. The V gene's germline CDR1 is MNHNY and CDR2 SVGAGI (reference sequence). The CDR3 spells CASSSGQGQPQHF. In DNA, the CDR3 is TGTGCCAGCAGTTCTGGACAGGGTCAGCCCCAGCATTTT.

The CDR3 loop reads CASSYGRTQETQYF. In DNA form, the CDR3 reads TGCGCCAGCAGCTACGGACGGACCCAAGAGACCCAGTACTTC. This chain links TRBV5-1 with TRBJ2-5, with D uncertain. Trimming left V 3 bases short and J 1 base short, with 10 bases between. This CDR3 contains 14 residues. CDR1 is SGHRS and CDR2 is YFSETQ in the germline V gene.

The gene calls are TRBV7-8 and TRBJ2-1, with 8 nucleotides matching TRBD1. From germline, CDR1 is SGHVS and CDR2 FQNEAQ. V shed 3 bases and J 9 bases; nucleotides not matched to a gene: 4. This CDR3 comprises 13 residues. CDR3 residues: CASSFLQGGEQFF. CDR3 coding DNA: TGTGCCAGCAGCTTTCTACAGGGGGGTGAGCAGTTCTTC.